The text below deals with one TCR beta chain. Its specificity is not known. This CDR3 region has 18 residues. Germline CDR1 and CDR2: GTSNPN and SVGIG (reference sequence). After removal of 5 bases from V and 2 bases from J, the junction contained 13 bases not matched to a gene. The data were taken from a study of OX40 agonist ivuxolimab in advanced cancers. On the study more broadly: Three patients responded partially, comprising one with hepatocellular carcinoma and two with cutaneous melanoma.

Findings and caveats of the study: Circulating CD4+ and CD8+ T cells showed clonal expansion by week 6 at 0.1 to 3.0 mg/kg. Compared with others, partial responders at 0.1-3.0 mg/kg displayed clonal expansion among the lowest.

The method was immunoSEQ multiplex PCR; TCRdb's version includes in-frame clones alone and lacks a portion of them. Of around 92,000 clones listed, approximately 95% were seen once; the top ten hold roughly 0.17%. The chain is built from TRBV30 and TRBJ2-6; 9 bases match TRBD1. This clonotype was obtained from an adult with an advanced solid tumor such as melanoma, head and neck, liver or kidney cancer. The source material was CD4+ or CD8+ T cells sorted from blood, sampled in a trial of the OX40 agonist ivuxolimab. The CDR3 bases are TGTGCCTGGGCTTGGCGGTACAGGGGGCGCGCTGGGGCCAACGTCCTGACTTTC. Its translation: CAWAWRYRGRAGANVLTF.